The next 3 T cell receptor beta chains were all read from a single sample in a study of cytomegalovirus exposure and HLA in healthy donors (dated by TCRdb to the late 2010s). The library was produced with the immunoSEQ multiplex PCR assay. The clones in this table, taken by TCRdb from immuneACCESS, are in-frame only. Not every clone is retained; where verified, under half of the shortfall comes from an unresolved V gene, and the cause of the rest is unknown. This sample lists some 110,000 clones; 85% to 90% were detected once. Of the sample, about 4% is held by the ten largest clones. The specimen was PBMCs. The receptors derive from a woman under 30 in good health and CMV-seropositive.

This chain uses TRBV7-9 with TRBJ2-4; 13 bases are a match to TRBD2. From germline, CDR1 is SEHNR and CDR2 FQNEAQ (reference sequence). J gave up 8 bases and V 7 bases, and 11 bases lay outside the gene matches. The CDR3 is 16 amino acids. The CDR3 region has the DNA TGTGCCAGCACCATCCCGGGACTAGCGGGGACGGACATTCAGTACTTC. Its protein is CASTIPGLAGTDIQYF.

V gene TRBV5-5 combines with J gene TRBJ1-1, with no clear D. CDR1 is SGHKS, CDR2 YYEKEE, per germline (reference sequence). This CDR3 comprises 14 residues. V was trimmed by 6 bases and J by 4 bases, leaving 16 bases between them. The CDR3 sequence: CASNYKVGGTEAFF. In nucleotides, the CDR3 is TGTGCCAGCAATTATAAGGTTGGAGGCACTGAAGCTTTCTTT.

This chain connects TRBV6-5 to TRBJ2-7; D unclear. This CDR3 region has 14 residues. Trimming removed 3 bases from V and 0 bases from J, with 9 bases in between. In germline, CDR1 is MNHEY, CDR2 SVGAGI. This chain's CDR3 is CASSYVQTSYEQYF. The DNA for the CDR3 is TGTGCCAGCAGTTATGTACAGACCTCCTACGAGCAGTACTTC.